The clone carrying this T cell receptor beta chain has only one observation. Enrollment of patients from Seattle took place during active infection, with longitudinal follow-up. In the study's own analysis: Amplifying reference gene primers gave estimates of nucleated cell counts. Profiling relied on immunoSEQ multiplex PCR, and the TCRdb table lists in-frame clones only, not all of them. The V and J calls and the clone size are those of that table, but D and trimming were determined from the DNA. The table shows 95,000 to 120,000 clones, with around 83% occurring only once. This sample is drawn from a study of blood T cell repertoires in COVID-19. The wider study: Sites across the United States, Italy and Spain contributed samples from acute and convalescent COVID-19.

This clonotype was sampled from a woman in her sixties with COVID-19, enrolled during active disease. The source material was peripheral blood.

The CDR3 DNA sequence: TGCGCCAGCAGCTTGCGGGGGGCAGGAAACATTCAGTACTTC. This codes for CASSLRGAGNIQYF. The V gene is TRBV5-1, the J gene TRBJ2-4, with D possibly TRBD2 on 7 matching bases. CDR3 size: 14 residues. Trimming stripped 1 base from V and 6 bases from J, with 11 bases between. Per the germline V gene, CDR1 is SGHRS and CDR2 is YFSETQ.